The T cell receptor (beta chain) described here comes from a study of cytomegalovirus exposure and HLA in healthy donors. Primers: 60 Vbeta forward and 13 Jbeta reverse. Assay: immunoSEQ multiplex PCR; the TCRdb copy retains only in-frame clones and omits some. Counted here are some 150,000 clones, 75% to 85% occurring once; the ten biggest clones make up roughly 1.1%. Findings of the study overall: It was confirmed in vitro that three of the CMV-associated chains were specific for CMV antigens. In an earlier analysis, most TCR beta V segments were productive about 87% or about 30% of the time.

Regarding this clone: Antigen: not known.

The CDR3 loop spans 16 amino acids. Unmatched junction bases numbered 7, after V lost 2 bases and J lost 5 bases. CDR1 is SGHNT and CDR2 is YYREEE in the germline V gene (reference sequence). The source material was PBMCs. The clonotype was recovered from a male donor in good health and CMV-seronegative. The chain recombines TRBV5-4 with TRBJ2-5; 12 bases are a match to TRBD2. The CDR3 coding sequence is TGTGCCAGCAGCTTAAATCTAGCGGGGGGGCGGGAGACCCAGTACTTC. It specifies CASSLNLAGGRETQYF.